A single sample gave rise to the 16 T cell receptor beta chains below, sequenced in a study of CD8 T cells in Susac syndrome. Reverse transcription of about 0.45 to 1 ug RNA was carried out with random hexamers. TCRdb reprocessed the immunoSEQ multiplex PCR reads with MiXCR, giving one entry per CDR3 protein. The sample includes roughly 120,000 distinct CDR3 sequences, 90% to 95% of them seen just once. Sequenced: CD4+ T cells from PBMCs. These receptors were taken from a human donor in good health.

This chain connects TRBV7-2 to TRBJ2-5; D is unclear. The CDR3 runs 15 residues. Germline CDR1 SGHTA, CDR2 FQGNSA. V dropped 5 bases and J dropped 0 bases, with 13 bases sitting between them. CDR3 in amino acids: CASSLETEYQETQYF. The CDR3 coding sequence is TGTGCCAGCAGCCTCGAGACCGAGTACCAAGAGACCCAGTACTTC.

V gene TRBV20-1 combines with J gene TRBJ2-3, with D unresolved. CDR3 length equals 14 residues. The V end was cut by 0 bases, the J end by 6 bases, with 13 bases between. CDR1 and CDR2 (germline): DFQATT, SNEGSKA (reference sequence). The CDR3 nucleotides are TGCAGTGCTAGAGATTTGCCTCCCCTGGATACGCAGTATTTT. Its translation is CSARDLPPLDTQYF.

The chain has TRBV2 and TRBJ2-5; the D gene is possibly TRBD1 (6 bases). V dropped 3 bases and J dropped 3 bases, with 20 bases sitting between them. CDR3 length equals 17 residues. Germline lookup yields CDR1 SNHLY and CDR2 FYNNEI. CDR3 DNA: TGTGCCAGCAGTGAGGACACGGTCACCCGGGACAAAGAGACCCAGTACTTC. The encoded protein is CASSEDTVTRDKETQYF.

The CDR3 DNA is TGTGCCAGCAGTTCCCCAGGGCTGGGACAAAAGGACACCGGGGAGCTGTTTTTT. Encoded protein: CASSSPGLGQKDTGELFF. The V and J genes are TRBV27 and TRBJ2-2; a weak D match, TRBD1 (6 bases). The CDR3 extends over 18 amino acids. With 4 bases removed from V and 3 bases from J, the gap between germline ends came to 21 bases. Germline V gives CDR1 MNHEY, CDR2 SMNVEV (reference sequence).

The chain has TRBV3-1 and TRBJ2-1, with 8 nucleotides matching TRBD2. The CDR3 contains 19 residues. Germline V gene data show CDR1 as LGHDT and CDR2 as YNNKEL (reference sequence). Unmatched junction bases numbered 16, after V lost 2 bases and J lost 4 bases. CDR3 DNA: TGTGCCAGCAGCCAACCGACGTATGGCGGGGGGCTGGGGTACAATGAGCAGTTCTTC. Its protein product is CASSQPTYGGGLGYNEQFF.

This chain's CDR3 is CASSGDSHGYTF. The CDR3, as DNA: TGCGCCAGCAGCGGGGACAGTCACGGCTACACCTTC. The rearrangement uses TRBV5-1 and TRBJ1-2, with 7 bases matching TRBD1. Losses at the gene ends were 4 bases for V and 8 bases for J; bases not matched to a gene: 5. The CDR3 sequence is 12 residues long. Germline values: CDR1 SGHRS, CDR2 YFSETQ. The entire variable domain, with the rest obtained from reference TRBV5-1 and TRBJ1-2, is as follows: KAGVTQTPRYLIKTRGQQVTLSCSPISGHRSVSWYQQTPGQGLQFLFEYFSETQRNKGNFPGRFSGRQFSNSRSEMNVSTLELGDSALYLCASSGDSHGYTFGSGTRLTVV.

The J gene is TRBJ2-5, the V gene TRBV5-1, with no clear D. Deletions cut 0 bases from V and 0 bases from J, with 9 bases between. Germline assignment: CDR1 SGHRS and CDR2 YFSETQ. This CDR3 comprises 15 residues. CDR3 coding DNA: TGCGCCAGCAGCTTGGTATTGGCAGACCAAGAGACCCAGTACTTC. Translated, it gives CASSLVLADQETQYF.

The V and J genes are TRBV5-4 and TRBJ2-2; 9 bases agree with TRBD1. The CDR3 has 15 residues. After removal of 5 bases from V and 3 bases from J, the junction contained 5 bases not matched to a gene. CDR1 SGHNT and CDR2 YYREEE come from the germline V gene (reference sequence). CDR3: CASRTGGDDTGELFF. CDR3 DNA: TGTGCCAGCAGGACAGGGGGGGACGACACCGGGGAGCTGTTTTTT.

The chain combines TRBV29-1 with TRBJ1-2; D gene ambiguous. Germline CDR1 reads SQVTM; CDR2 reads ANQGSEA. This CDR3 region has 14 residues. The ends were cut back, 4 bases at V and 0 bases at J, with 12 bases in the middle. The chain's CDR3 is CSVAAADSNYGYTF. For the CDR3, the DNA is TGCAGCGTTGCGGCAGCAGATTCTAACTATGGCTACACCTTC.

The CDR3 is CASRIDRMNTEAFF. The DNA for the CDR3 is TGTGCCAGCAGGATAGACAGGATGAACACTGAAGCTTTCTTT. The V call is TRBV2, the J call TRBJ1-1, with D perhaps TRBD1 (6 bases). The V and J ends lost 6 bases and 0 bases respectively, with 11 bases between them. This CDR3 has 14 amino acids. From germline, CDR1 is SNHLY and CDR2 FYNNEI.

The CDR3 coding sequence is TGTGCCAGCAGCTCAGTAACAGGGGATGGCTACACCTTC. Translation: CASSSVTGDGYTF. The chain recombines TRBV5-6 with TRBJ1-2; 7 bases map to TRBD1. Germline V gives CDR1 SGHDT, CDR2 YYEEEE. This CDR3 has 13 amino acids. J gave up 6 bases and V 3 bases, and 5 bases lay outside the gene matches. Together with reference TRBV5-6 and TRBJ1-2, the CDR3 gives the full variable domain: DAGVTQSPTHLIKTRGQQVTLRCSPKSGHDTVSWYQQALGQGPQFIFQYYEEEERQRGNFPDRFSGHQFPNYSSELNVNALLLGDSALYLCASSSVTGDGYTFGSGTRLTVV.

This chain links TRBV6-2 or TRBV6-3 with TRBJ2-1; D gene uncertain. Trimming took 2 bases from V and 2 from J, leaving 10 bases between them. Germline V gives CDR1 MNHEY, CDR2 SVGEGT. The CDR3 sequence is 15 residues long. The CDR3 reads CASSYVGGPYNEQFF. The CDR3 DNA reads TGTGCCAGCAGTTACGTTGGCGGCCCCTACAATGAGCAGTTCTTC.

V and J are TRBV5-1 and TRBJ1-2, with a tentative D call TRBD1 (6 bases). The germline V gene has CDR1 SGHRS and CDR2 YFSETQ. The CDR3 has 12 amino acids. V gave up 5 bases and J gave up 12 bases, with 17 bases separating them. The CDR3 here is CASRPIEGVHTF. In nucleotides, the CDR3 is TGCGCCAGCAGACCTATTGAGGGGGTCCACACCTTC. The whole variable domain, filled in from reference TRBV5-1 and TRBJ1-2, reads KAGVTQTPRYLIKTRGQQVTLSCSPISGHRSVSWYQQTPGQGLQFLFEYFSETQRNKGNFPGRFSGRQFSNSRSEMNVSTLELGDSALYLCASRPIEGVHTFGSGTRLTVV.

This rearrangement joins TRBV20-1 to TRBJ1-2; 7 nucleotides line up with TRBD1. CDR1 and CDR2 from the germline V gene are DFQATT and SNEGSKA (reference sequence). The CDR3 runs to 15 residues. The J segment lost 0 bases and the V segment lost 1 base, leaving 5 bases of the junction unmatched. The CDR3 here is CSARAGTDSNYGYTF. DNA for the CDR3: TGCAGTGCTAGAGCCGGGACAGACTCTAACTATGGCTACACCTTC.

This sequence joins TRBV7-9 and TRBJ1-5; perhaps TRBD1 as D (6 bases). The CDR3 sequence is 14 residues long. From germline, CDR1 is SEHNR and CDR2 FQNEAQ (reference sequence). V was trimmed by 5 bases and J by 6 bases, leaving 14 bases between them. This CDR3 reads CASSLTGSSQPQHF. The CDR3 region has the DNA TGTGCCAGCAGCCTTACAGGGTCTAGTCAGCCCCAGCATTTT. Full variable domain (rest looked up from reference TRBV7-9 and TRBJ1-5): DTGVSQNPRHKITKRGQNVTFRCDPISEHNRLYWYRQTLGQGPEFLTYFQNEAQLEKSRLLSDRFSAERPKGSFSTLEIQRTEQGDSAMYLCASSLTGSSQPQHFGDGTRLSIL.

This clonotype has just a few counts. As DNA, the CDR3 is TGTGCCAGCACCACGCGGGTCGGCTACGAGCAGTACTTC. Translation gives CASTTRVGYEQYF. J is TRBJ2-7 and V is TRBV12-3 or TRBV12-4; D might be TRBD2 (5 bases). V shed 7 bases and J shed 3 bases, with 13 bases lying between them. The CDR3 is 13 amino acids.